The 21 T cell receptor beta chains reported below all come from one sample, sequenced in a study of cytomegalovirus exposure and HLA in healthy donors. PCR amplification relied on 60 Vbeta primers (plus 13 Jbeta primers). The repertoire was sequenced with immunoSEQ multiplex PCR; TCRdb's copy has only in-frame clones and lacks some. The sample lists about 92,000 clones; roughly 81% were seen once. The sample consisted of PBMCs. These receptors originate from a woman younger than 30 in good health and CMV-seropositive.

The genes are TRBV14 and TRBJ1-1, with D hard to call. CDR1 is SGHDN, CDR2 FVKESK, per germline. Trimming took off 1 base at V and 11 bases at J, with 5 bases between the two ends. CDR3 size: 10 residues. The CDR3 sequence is CASSQVEAFF. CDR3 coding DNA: TGTGCCAGCAGCCAAGTGGAGGCTTTCTTT. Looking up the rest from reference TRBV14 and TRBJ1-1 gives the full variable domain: EAGVTQFPSHSVIEKGQTVTLRCDPISGHDNLYWYRRVMGKEIKFLLHFVKESKQDESGMPNNRFLAERTGGTYSTLKVQPAELEDSGVYFCASSQVEAFFGQGTRLTVV.

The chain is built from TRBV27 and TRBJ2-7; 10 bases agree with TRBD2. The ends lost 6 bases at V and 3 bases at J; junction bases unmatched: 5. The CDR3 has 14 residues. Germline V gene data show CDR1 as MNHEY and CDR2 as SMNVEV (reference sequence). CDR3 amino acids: CASRLAGVDYEQYF. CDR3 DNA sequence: TGTGCCAGCAGGCTAGCGGGAGTTGACTACGAGCAGTACTTC.

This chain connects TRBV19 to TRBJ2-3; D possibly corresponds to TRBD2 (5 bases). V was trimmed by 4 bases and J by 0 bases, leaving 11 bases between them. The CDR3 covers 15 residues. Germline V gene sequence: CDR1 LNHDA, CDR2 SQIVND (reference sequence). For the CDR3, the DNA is TGTGCCAGTAGTACCAGCGGAGCTAGCACAGATACGCAGTATTTT. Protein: CASSTSGASTDTQYF.

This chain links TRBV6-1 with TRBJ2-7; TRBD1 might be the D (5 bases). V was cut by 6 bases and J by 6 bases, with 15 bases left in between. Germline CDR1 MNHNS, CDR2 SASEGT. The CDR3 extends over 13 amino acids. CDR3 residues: CASSSRGHLEQYF. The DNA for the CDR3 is TGTGCCAGCAGCTCCCGAGGACACCTCGAGCAGTACTTC.

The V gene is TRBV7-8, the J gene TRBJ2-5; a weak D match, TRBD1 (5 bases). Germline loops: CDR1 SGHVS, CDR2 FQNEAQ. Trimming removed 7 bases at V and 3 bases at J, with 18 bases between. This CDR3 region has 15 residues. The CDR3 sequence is CASTIGEGGKETQYF. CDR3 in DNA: TGTGCCAGCACCATAGGGGAAGGTGGAAAAGAGACCCAGTACTTC.

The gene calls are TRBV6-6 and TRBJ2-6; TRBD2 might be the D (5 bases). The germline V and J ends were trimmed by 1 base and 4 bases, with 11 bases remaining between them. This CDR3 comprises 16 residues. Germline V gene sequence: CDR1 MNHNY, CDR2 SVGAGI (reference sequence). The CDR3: CASSYYVGLGANVLTF. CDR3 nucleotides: TGTGCCAGCAGTTACTATGTAGGACTCGGGGCCAACGTCCTGACTTTC.

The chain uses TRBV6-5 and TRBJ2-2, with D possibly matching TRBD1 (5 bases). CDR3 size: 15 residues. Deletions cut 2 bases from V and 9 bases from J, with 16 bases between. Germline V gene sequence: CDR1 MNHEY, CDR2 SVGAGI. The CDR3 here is CASSYGASARRELFF. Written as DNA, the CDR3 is TGTGCCAGCAGTTACGGGGCAAGTGCCCGGAGGGAGCTGTTTTTT.

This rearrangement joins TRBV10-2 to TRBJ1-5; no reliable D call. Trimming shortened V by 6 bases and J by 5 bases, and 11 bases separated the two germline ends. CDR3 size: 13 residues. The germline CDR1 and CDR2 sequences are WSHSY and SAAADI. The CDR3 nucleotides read TGCGCCAGCAGGGAGAATACTTATCAGCCCCAGCATTTT. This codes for CASRENTYQPQHF.

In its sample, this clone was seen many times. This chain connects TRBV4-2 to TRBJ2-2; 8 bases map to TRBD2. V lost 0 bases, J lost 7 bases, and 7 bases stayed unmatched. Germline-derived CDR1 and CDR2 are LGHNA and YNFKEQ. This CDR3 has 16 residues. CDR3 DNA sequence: TGTGCCAGCAGCCAAGATGGGAGCGGGAGCGTCGGGGAGCTGTTTTTT. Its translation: CASSQDGSGSVGELFF.

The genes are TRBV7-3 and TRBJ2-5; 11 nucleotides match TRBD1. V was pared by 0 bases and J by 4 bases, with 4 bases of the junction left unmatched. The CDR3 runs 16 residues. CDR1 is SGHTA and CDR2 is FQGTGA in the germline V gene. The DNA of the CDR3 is TGTGCCAGCAGCTTAACTGCGGGGACAGGGGGAGAGACCCAGTACTTC. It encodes CASSLTAGTGGETQYF.

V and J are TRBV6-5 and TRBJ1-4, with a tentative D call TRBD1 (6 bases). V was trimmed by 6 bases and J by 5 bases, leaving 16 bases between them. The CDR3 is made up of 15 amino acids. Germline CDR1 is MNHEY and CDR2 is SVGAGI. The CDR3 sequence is CASSPRTVWNEKLFF. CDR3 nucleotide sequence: TGTGCCAGCAGCCCCCGGACAGTTTGGAATGAAAAACTGTTTTTT.

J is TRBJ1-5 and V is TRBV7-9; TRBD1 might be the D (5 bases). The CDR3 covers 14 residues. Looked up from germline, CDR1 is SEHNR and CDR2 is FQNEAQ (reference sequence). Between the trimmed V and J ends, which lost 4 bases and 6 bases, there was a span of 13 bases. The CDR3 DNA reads TGTGCCAGCAGCTCGGACGGGGGGGGTCAGCCCCAGCATTTT. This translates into CASSSDGGGQPQHF.

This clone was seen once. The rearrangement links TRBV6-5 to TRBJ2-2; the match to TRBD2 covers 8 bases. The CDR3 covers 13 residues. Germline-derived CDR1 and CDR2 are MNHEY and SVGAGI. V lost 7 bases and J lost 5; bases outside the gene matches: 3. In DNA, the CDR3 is TGTGCCAGCACACTAGCGGAAACCGGGGAGCTGTTTTTT. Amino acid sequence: CASTLAETGELFF.

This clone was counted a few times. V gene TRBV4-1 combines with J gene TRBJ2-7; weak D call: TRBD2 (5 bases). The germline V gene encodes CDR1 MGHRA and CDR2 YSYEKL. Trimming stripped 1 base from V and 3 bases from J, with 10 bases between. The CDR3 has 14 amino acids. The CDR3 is CASSQVVGVYEQYF. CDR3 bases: TGCGCCAGCAGCCAAGTTGTCGGGGTCTACGAGCAGTACTTC.

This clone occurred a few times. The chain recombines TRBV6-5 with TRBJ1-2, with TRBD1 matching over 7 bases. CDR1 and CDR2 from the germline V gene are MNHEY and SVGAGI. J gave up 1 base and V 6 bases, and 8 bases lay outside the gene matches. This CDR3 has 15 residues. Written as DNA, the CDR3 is TGTGCCAGCAGCCACCGGACAGGTGGTAACTATGGCTACACCTTC. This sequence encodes CASSHRTGGNYGYTF.

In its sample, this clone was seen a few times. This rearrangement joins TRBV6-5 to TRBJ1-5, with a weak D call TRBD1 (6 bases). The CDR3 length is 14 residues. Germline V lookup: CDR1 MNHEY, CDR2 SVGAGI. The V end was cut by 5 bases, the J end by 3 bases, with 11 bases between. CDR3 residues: CASSLQGPNQPQHF. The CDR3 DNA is TGTGCCAGCAGTCTCCAGGGGCCCAATCAGCCCCAGCATTTT.

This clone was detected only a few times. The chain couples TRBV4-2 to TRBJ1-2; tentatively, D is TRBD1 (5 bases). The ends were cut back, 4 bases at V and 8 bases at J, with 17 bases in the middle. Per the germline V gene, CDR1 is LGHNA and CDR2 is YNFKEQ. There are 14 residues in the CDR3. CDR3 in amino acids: CASSLTGGIEGYTF. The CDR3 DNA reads TGTGCCAGCAGCCTCACCGGGGGGATCGAAGGCTACACCTTC.

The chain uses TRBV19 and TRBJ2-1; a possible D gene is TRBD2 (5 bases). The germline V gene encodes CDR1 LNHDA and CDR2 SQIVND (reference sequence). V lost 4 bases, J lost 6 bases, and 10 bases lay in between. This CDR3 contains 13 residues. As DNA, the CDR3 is TGTGCCAGTAGTAGTGGGAGATTCAATGAGCAGTTCTTC. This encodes CASSSGRFNEQFF.

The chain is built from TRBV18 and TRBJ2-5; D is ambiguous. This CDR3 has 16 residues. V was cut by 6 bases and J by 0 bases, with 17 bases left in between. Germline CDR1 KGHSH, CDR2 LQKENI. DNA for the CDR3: TGTGCCAGCTCCCTAATCAACGGCGGCAACCAAGAGACCCAGTACTTC. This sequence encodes CASSLINGGNQETQYF.

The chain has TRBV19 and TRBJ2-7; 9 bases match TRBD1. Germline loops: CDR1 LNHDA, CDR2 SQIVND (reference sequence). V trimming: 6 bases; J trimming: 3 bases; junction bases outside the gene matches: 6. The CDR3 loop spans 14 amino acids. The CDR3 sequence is CASRGQGDIYEQYF. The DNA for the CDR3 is TGTGCCAGTAGGGGACAGGGAGATATCTACGAGCAGTACTTC.

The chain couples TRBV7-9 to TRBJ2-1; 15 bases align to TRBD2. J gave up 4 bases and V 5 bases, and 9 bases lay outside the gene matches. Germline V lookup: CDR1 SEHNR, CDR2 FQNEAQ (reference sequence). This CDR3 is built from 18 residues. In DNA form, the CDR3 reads TGTGCCAGCAGCGGGTACAGAGGGACTAGCGGGGGGTACAATGAGCAGTTCTTC. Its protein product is CASSGYRGTSGGYNEQFF. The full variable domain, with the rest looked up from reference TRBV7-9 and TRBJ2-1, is DTGVSQNPRHKITKRGQNVTFRCDPISEHNRLYWYRQTLGQGPEFLTYFQNEAQLEKSRLLSDRFSAERPKGSFSTLEIQRTEQGDSAMYLCASSGYRGTSGGYNEQFFGPGTRLTVL.